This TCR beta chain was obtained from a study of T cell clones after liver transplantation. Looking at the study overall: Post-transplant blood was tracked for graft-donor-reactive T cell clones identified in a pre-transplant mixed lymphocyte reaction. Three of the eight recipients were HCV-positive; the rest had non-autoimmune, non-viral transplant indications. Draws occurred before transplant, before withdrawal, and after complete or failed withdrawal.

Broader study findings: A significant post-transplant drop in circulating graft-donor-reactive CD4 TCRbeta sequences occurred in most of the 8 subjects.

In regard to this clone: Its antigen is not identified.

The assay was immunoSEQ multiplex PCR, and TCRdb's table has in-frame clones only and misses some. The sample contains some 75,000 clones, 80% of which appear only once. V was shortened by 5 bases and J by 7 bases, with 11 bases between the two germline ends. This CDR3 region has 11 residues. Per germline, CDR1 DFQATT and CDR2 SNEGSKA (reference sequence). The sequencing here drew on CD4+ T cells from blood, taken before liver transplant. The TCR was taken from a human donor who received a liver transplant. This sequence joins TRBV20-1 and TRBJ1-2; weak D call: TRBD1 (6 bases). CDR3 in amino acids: CSASRQAGYTF. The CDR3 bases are TGCAGTGCTTCCCGACAGGCTGGCTACACCTTC.